The 13 T cell receptor beta chains below all came from one sample that was sequenced in a study of blood T cell repertoires in COVID-19. Clones were read by immunoSEQ multiplex PCR, and TCRdb kept only the in-frame ones, dropping some. The profile shows roughly 45,000 clones, 75% to 90% of them singletons. The sequenced sample was peripheral blood. These receptors were taken from a human donor in a cohort sampled during active COVID-19.

V is TRBV3-1 (or the pseudogene TRBV3-2) and J is TRBJ2-7; 7 nucleotides align to TRBD1. The CDR3 has 14 amino acids. The germline CDR1 and CDR2 sequences are LGHDT and YNNKEL (reference sequence). J gave up 6 bases and V 4 bases, and 9 bases lay outside the gene matches. DNA of the CDR3: TGTGCCAGCAGCCCCGATCCGGGACAGCTCGAGCAGTACTTC. Translation gives CASSPDPGQLEQYF.

V usage is TRBV5-4 and J usage is TRBJ1-2; 7 bases map to TRBD1. With 2 bases clipped from V and 11 bases from J, the junction kept 6 bases outside the gene matches. Germline V gene data show CDR1 as SGHNT and CDR2 as YYREEE (reference sequence). This CDR3 has 12 amino acids. This CDR3 reads CASSLETGRYTF. In DNA, the CDR3 is TGTGCCAGCAGCTTAGAGACAGGGAGGTACACCTTC.

This clone has just a few counts. V is TRBV12-3 or TRBV12-4 and J is TRBJ1-5, with D perhaps TRBD1 (5 bases). The V end lost 2 bases, the J end lost 6 bases, and 8 bases lay between the germline ends. The CDR3 totals 13 residues. This chain's CDR3 is CASSLQGSQPQHF. CDR3 DNA sequence: TGTGCCAGCAGTTTACAGGGCAGTCAGCCCCAGCATTTT.

The chain has TRBV7-2 and TRBJ1-4; 9 nucleotides line up with TRBD1. CDR1 and CDR2 from the germline V gene are SGHTA and FQGNSA. J was trimmed by 8 bases and V by 5 bases; bases with no gene match: 18. This CDR3 has 18 residues. The CDR3 DNA reads as TGTGCCAGCAGCCCCGAAAGAACAGGGGGCGGCGGGTGGGAAAAACTGTTTTTT. This codes for CASSPERTGGGGWEKLFF.

The gene calls are TRBV13 and TRBJ1-1; 7 bases are a match to TRBD1. This CDR3 contains 15 residues. The germline V gene encodes CDR1 PRHDT and CDR2 FYEKMQ (reference sequence). Unmatched junction bases numbered 6, after V lost 4 bases and J lost 1 base. The CDR3 here is CASSWRDSPNTEAFF. CDR3 in DNA: TGTGCCAGCAGCTGGCGGGACAGCCCGAACACTGAAGCTTTCTTT.

Points on this clone: The same CDR3 also results from other DNA sequences found in this sample. The chain combines TRBV19 with TRBJ2-7; D ambiguous. Germline CDR1 LNHDA, CDR2 SQIVND (reference sequence). Trimming left V 4 bases short and J 0 bases short, with 13 bases between. The CDR3 spans 15 residues. The CDR3: CASSRTVPSSYEQYF. CDR3 DNA: TGTGCCAGTAGTAGAACAGTGCCCAGCTCCTACGAGCAGTACTTC.

This clone was picked up a small number of times. The genes are TRBV5-6 and TRBJ2-7; 9 bases fit TRBD1. The CDR3 length is 18 residues. The V segment lost 4 bases and the J segment 2 bases; nucleotides outside the gene matches: 16. CDR1 is SGHDT, CDR2 YYEEEE, per germline. This CDR3 is CASSPQPPRQGVPYEQYF. The CDR3 DNA reads TGTGCCAGCAGCCCACAACCCCCCAGACAGGGGGTTCCCTACGAGCAGTACTTC.

V and J are TRBV2 and TRBJ2-3; 10 positions agree with TRBD2. Germline lookup yields CDR1 SNHLY and CDR2 FYNNEI. Losses at the gene ends were 0 bases for V and 2 bases for J; bases not matched to a gene: 5. This CDR3 has 17 residues. The CDR3 loop is CASSEALLAGDTDTQYF. The DNA of the CDR3 is TGTGCCAGCAGTGAAGCGCTCCTAGCGGGGGACACAGATACGCAGTATTTT.

The chain is built from TRBV2 and TRBJ1-4; TRBD1 aligns across 7 bases. The length of the CDR3 is 15 residues. J lost 8 bases, V lost 6 bases, and 12 bases had no gene match. Germline lookup yields CDR1 SNHLY and CDR2 FYNNEI. CDR3 sequence reads: CASRTRQGSHEKLFF. The CDR3 coding sequence is TGTGCCAGCAGAACACGACAGGGATCCCACGAAAAACTGTTTTTT.

V and J are TRBV18 and TRBJ2-3; D gene unclear. With 2 bases removed from V and 0 bases from J, the gap between germline ends came to 9 bases. The germline V gene has CDR1 KGHSH and CDR2 LQKENI. The CDR3 extends over 15 amino acids. CDR3 region: CASSPGRSSTDTQYF. DNA for the CDR3: TGTGCCAGCTCACCAGGCAGATCTAGCACAGATACGCAGTATTTT.

The chain recombines TRBV7-2 with TRBJ2-7, with TRBD1 matching over 7 bases. The CDR3 extends over 14 amino acids. V lost 3 bases to trimming and J lost 1 base; unmatched junction nucleotides: 3. CDR1 and CDR2 (germline): SGHTA, FQGNSA. CDR3 DNA sequence: TGTGCCAGCAGCTTGGACAGGACATCCTACGAGCAGTACTTC. Translating gives CASSLDRTSYEQYF.

This chain links TRBV30 with TRBJ2-7; no firm D call. V lost 2 bases and J lost 2, with 10 bases in between. Germline V lookup: CDR1 GTSNPN, CDR2 SVGIG (reference sequence). CDR3 length: 13 amino acids. The CDR3 DNA reads as TGTGCCTGGAGTCCCGGGTCCACCTACGAGCAGTACTTC. Residues: CAWSPGSTYEQYF.

The chain couples TRBV18 to TRBJ1-2; TRBD1 agrees at 8 bases. CDR3 length: 17 residues. Germline CDR1 is KGHSH and CDR2 is LQKENI. V was clipped by 1 base and J by 0 bases; unmatched bases: 7. As DNA, the CDR3 is TGTGCCAGCTCACCACAGGGAAGGGACAGGACTAACTATGGCTACACCTTC. Amino acids: CASSPQGRDRTNYGYTF.